Following are 5 T cell receptor beta chains from one sample sequenced in a study of blood T cell repertoires in COVID-19. Assay used: immunoSEQ multiplex PCR; TCRdb lists only in-frame clones, some missing. The sample has about 80,000 clones, about 86% seen once. Sequencing was carried out using peripheral blood. Source of these receptors: an elderly man with active or convalescent COVID-19.

This sequence joins TRBV4-1 and TRBJ2-1; 12 positions match TRBD2. Germline V gene lookup returns CDR1 MGHRA and CDR2 YSYEKL. J lost 3 bases, V lost 6 bases, and 6 bases had no gene match. The CDR3 runs to 16 residues. CDR3 coding DNA: TGCGCCAGCAGGGCTTGGACTAGCGGGATCTACAATGAGCAGTTCTTC. Translated, it gives CASRAWTSGIYNEQFF.

The V call is TRBV11-2, the J call TRBJ2-5; D might be TRBD1 (5 bases). This CDR3 comprises 13 residues. V lost 3 bases, J lost 3 bases, and 8 bases lay in between. CDR1 and CDR2 from the germline V gene are SGHAT and FQNNGV. The DNA of the CDR3 is TGTGCCAGCAGCTTGGTCAGGGAAGAGACCCAGTACTTC. Translating gives CASSLVREETQYF.

The chain joins TRBV6-5 to TRBJ1-1; perhaps TRBD1 as D (5 bases). V was clipped by 0 bases and J by 8 bases, with 7 bases between them. Germline lookup yields CDR1 MNHEY and CDR2 SVGAGI. The CDR3 consists of 12 residues. The CDR3 loop is CASSYSRGEAFF. As DNA, the CDR3 is TGTGCCAGCAGTTACTCAAGGGGCGAAGCTTTCTTT.

This clone was seen just once. The J gene is TRBJ2-7, the V gene TRBV24-1; 10 positions agree with TRBD2. The V gene's germline CDR1 is KGHDR and CDR2 SFDVKD. This CDR3 has 15 amino acids. The V gene end was trimmed by 4 bases and the J gene end by 7 bases; junction bases not matched to a gene: 9. As DNA, the CDR3 is TGTGCCACCAGTGACCGCCTAGCGGGAGCCAGGGAGCAGTACTTC. It encodes CATSDRLAGAREQYF.

The CDR3 reads CASSLGQLSGEAFF. In DNA, the CDR3 is TGCGCCAGCAGCTTGGGTCAGCTTAGCGGTGAAGCTTTCTTT. V and J are TRBV5-1 and TRBJ1-1; D is ambiguous. The V gene's germline CDR1 is SGHRS and CDR2 YFSETQ. This CDR3 contains 14 residues. V lost 0 bases and J 7 bases, leaving 13 bases between the germline ends. Drawing the rest from reference TRBV5-1 and TRBJ1-1, the complete variable domain is KAGVTQTPRYLIKTRGQQVTLSCSPISGHRSVSWYQQTPGQGLQFLFEYFSETQRNKGNFPGRFSGRQFSNSRSEMNVSTLELGDSALYLCASSLGQLSGEAFFGQGTRLTVV.